This T cell receptor beta chain was sequenced in a study of cytomegalovirus exposure and HLA in healthy donors. Healthy bone marrow donors made up the donor group. The PCR employed 60 Vbeta primers together with 13 Jbeta primers. Clones were sequenced by immunoSEQ multiplex PCR, and TCRdb holds only the in-frame ones, with some missing. Here the sample spans about 160,000 clones, about 80% being singletons. V shed 0 bases and J 6 bases; nucleotides not matched to a gene: 5. Germline V gene lookup returns CDR1 MRHNA and CDR2 SNTAGT. The CDR3 totals 17 residues. The receptor was derived from a man between 40 and 49 years old in good health and CMV-seronegative. The V call is TRBV6-4, the J call TRBJ1-4, with TRBD1 matching 12 bases. Material for sequencing was PBMCs. The CDR3 loop is CASSDSGDRGQDEKLFF. The CDR3 DNA follows: TGTGCCAGCAGTGACTCGGGGGACAGGGGGCAGGATGAAAAACTGTTTTTT.